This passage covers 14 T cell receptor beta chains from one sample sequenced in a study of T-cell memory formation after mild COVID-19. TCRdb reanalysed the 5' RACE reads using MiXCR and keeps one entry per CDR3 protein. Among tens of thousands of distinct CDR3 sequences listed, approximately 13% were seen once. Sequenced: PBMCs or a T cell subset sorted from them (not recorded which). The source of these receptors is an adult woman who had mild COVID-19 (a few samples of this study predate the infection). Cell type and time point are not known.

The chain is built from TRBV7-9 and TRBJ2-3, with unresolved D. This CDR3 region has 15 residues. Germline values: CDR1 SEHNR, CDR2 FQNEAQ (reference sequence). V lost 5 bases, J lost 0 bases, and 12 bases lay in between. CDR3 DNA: TGTGCCAGCAGCGCCCATGGATTTAGCACAGATACGCAGTATTTT. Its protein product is CASSAHGFSTDTQYF.

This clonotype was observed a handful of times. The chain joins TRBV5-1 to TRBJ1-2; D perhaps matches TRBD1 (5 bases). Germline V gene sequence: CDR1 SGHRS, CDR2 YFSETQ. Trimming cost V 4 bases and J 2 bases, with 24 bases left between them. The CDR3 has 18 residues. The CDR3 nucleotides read TGCGCCAGCAGCCCGGCCCCCTACAGGCCTGGAATCAACTATGGCTACACCTTC. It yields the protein CASSPAPYRPGINYGYTF.

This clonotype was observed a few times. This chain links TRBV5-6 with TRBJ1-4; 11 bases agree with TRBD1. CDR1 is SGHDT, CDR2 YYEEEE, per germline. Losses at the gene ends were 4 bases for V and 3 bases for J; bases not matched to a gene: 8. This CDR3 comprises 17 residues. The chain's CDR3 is CASSRTGGGWSNEKLFF. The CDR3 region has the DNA TGTGCCAGCAGCCGGACAGGGGGCGGATGGTCTAATGAAAAACTGTTTTTT.

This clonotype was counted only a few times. CDR3 sequence reads: CASSSTPTGYEQYF. The CDR3 DNA is TGTGCCAGCAGCTCCACCCCTACCGGCTACGAGCAGTACTTC. This chain joins TRBV5-8 and TRBJ2-7; D is unresolved. The CDR3 runs 14 residues. The germline V and J ends were trimmed by 3 bases and 3 bases, with 13 bases remaining between them. CDR1 SGHTS and CDR2 YDEGEE come from the germline V gene.

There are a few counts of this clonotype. Here the CDR3 DNA reads TGTGCCAGCAGCTTTCACAGCTCCTACGAGCAGTACTTC. The encoded protein is CASSFHSSYEQYF. This rearrangement joins TRBV11-2 to TRBJ2-7; D gene unclear. V was pared by 3 bases and J by 0 bases, with 6 bases between. The germline CDR1 and CDR2 sequences are SGHAT and FQNNGV. CDR3 length: 13 residues.

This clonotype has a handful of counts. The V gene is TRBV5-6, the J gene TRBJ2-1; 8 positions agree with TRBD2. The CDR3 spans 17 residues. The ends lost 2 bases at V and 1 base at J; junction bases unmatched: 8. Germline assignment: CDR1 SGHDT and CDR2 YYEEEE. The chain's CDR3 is CASSLTFSGESYNEQFF. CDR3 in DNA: TGTGCCAGCAGCTTAACCTTTAGCGGGGAATCCTACAATGAGCAGTTCTTC.

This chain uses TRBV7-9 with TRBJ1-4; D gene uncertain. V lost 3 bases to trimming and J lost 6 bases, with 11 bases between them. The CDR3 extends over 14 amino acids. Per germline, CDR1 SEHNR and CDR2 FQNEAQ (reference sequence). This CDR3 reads CASSFPARDEKLFF. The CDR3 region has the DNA TGTGCCAGCAGCTTCCCGGCGAGGGATGAAAAACTGTTTTTT. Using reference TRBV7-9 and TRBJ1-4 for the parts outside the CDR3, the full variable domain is DTGVSQNPRHKITKRGQNVTFRCDPISEHNRLYWYRQTLGQGPEFLTYFQNEAQLEKSRLLSDRFSAERPKGSFSTLEIQRTEQGDSAMYLCASSFPARDEKLFFGSGTQLSVL.

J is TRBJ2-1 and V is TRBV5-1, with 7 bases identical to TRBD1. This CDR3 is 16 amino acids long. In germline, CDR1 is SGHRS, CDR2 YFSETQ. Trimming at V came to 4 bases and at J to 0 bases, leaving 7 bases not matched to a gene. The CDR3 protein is CASSPDRRGSYNEQFF. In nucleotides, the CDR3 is TGCGCCAGCAGCCCGGACAGGAGAGGCTCCTACAATGAGCAGTTCTTC.

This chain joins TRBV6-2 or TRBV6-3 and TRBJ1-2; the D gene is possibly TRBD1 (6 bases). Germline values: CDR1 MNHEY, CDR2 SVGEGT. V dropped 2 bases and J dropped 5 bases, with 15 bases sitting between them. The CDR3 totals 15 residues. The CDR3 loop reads CASSYGVGQGYGYTF. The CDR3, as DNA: TGTGCCAGCAGTTACGGGGTCGGGCAGGGGTATGGCTACACCTTC.

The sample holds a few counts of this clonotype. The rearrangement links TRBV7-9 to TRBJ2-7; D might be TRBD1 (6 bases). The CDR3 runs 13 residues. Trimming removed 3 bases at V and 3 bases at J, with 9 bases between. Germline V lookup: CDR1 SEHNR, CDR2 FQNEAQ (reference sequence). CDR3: CASSFDRNYEQYF. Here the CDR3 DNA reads TGTGCCAGCAGCTTCGACAGGAACTACGAGCAGTACTTC.

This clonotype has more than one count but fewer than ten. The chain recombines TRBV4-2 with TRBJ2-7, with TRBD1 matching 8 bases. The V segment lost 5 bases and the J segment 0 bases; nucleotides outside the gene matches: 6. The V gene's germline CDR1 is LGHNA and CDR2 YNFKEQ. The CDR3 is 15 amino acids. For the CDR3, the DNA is TGTGCCAGCAGCTCAGGACAGGGTAGCTCCTACGAGCAGTACTTC. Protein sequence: CASSSGQGSSYEQYF.

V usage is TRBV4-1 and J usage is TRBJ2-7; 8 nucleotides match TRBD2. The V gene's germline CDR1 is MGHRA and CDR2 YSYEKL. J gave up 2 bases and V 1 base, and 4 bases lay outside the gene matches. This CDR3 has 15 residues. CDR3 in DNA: TGCGCCAGCAGCCAAGTTTCCGGGGGGGCCTACGAGCAGTACTTC. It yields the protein CASSQVSGGAYEQYF.

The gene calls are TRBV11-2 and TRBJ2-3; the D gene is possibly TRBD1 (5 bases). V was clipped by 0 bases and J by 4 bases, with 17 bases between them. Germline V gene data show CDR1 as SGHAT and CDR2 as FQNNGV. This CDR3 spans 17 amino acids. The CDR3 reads CASSLDRWGQESDTQYF. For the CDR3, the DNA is TGTGCCAGCAGCTTAGATCGGTGGGGCCAAGAATCAGATACGCAGTATTTT.

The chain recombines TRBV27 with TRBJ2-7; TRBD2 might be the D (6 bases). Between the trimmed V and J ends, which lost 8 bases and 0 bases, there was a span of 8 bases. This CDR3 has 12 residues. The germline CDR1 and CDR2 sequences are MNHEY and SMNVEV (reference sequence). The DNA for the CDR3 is TGTGCCAGCCGCGGGGACTCCTACGAGCAGTACTTC. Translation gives CASRGDSYEQYF.